Following are 8 T cell receptor beta chains from one sample sequenced in a study of CD8+ T cells in alopecia areata. Lesional scalp tissue (obtained by punch biopsy) and peripheral blood were collected from alopecia areata patients. Sequencing used cDNA as its template, made by extracting RNA and reverse transcribing it. Assay used: immunoSEQ multiplex PCR; TCRdb lists only in-frame clones, some missing. The sample includes 10,000 to 15,000 clones, around 60% of them seen just once. Material for sequencing was skin. All receptors derive from a human donor with alopecia areata.

This rearrangement joins TRBV5-8 to TRBJ1-1, with 11 nucleotides matching TRBD1. With 5 bases clipped from V and 6 bases from J, the junction kept 6 bases outside the gene matches. The CDR3 runs 14 residues. The germline gives CDR1 SGHTS, CDR2 YDEGEE. CDR3 sequence reads: CASRRTGGRPEAFF. CDR3 nucleotide sequence: TGTGCCAGCAGAAGGACAGGGGGCCGGCCTGAAGCTTTCTTT.

The chain joins TRBV7-9 to TRBJ2-7; D gene ambiguous. CDR1 is SEHNR and CDR2 is FQNEAQ in the germline V gene (reference sequence). Trimming removed 4 bases from V and 1 base from J, with 5 bases in between. The CDR3 runs 12 residues. The CDR3 spells CASSYGSYEQYF. Here the CDR3 DNA reads TGTGCCAGCAGCTACGGGTCCTACGAGCAGTACTTC. Variable domain in full (rest from reference TRBV7-9 and TRBJ2-7): DTGVSQNPRHKITKRGQNVTFRCDPISEHNRLYWYRQTLGQGPEFLTYFQNEAQLEKSRLLSDRFSAERPKGSFSTLEIQRTEQGDSAMYLCASSYGSYEQYFGPGTRLTVT.

This clone was observed once. The V and J genes are TRBV29-1 and TRBJ1-2, with a weak D call TRBD1 (5 bases). Germline V gives CDR1 SQVTM, CDR2 ANQGSEA. The CDR3 is 13 amino acids. The V end lost 4 bases, the J end lost 2 bases, and 11 bases lay between the germline ends. CDR3 bases: TGCAGCGTTGCATCCAGGGTAAACTATGGCTACACCTTC. Its translation is CSVASRVNYGYTF.

This chain links TRBV11-1 with TRBJ1-1, with D perhaps matching TRBD1 (5 bases). The CDR3 contains 13 residues. The V gene lost 8 bases and the J gene lost 1 base, with 11 bases spanning the gap. Germline CDR1 is SGHAT and CDR2 is FQDESV (reference sequence). Here the CDR3 DNA reads TGTGCCAGCCACGGGGGAGGGAACACTGAAGCTTTCTTT. Amino acids: CASHGGGNTEAFF.

The chain combines TRBV6-5 with TRBJ2-7, with D possibly TRBD2 on 5 matching bases. Germline assignment: CDR1 MNHEY and CDR2 SVGAGI. The CDR3 consists of 14 residues. Trimming removed 0 bases from V and 5 bases from J, with 11 bases in between. CDR3 DNA: TGTGCCAGCAGTTACTCAACTAGTCAAGACGAGCAGTACTTC. Protein sequence: CASSYSTSQDEQYF.

This chain uses TRBV4-1 with TRBJ1-5; no clear D gene. V was clipped by 2 bases and J by 1 base, with 15 bases between them. The CDR3 totals 17 residues. Looked up from germline, CDR1 is MGHRA and CDR2 is YSYEKL. CDR3 sequence: CASSQNLLSVSNQPQHF. The CDR3 coding sequence is TGCGCCAGCAGCCAAAACCTCTTGAGTGTCAGCAATCAGCCCCAGCATTTT.

The CDR3 sequence: CASSLGTNNEQFF. CDR3 sequence (DNA): TGTGCCAGCAGCTTAGGCACAAACAATGAGCAGTTCTTC. This sequence joins TRBV7-9 and TRBJ2-1; no reliable D call. CDR3 length equals 13 residues. CDR1 SEHNR and CDR2 FQNEAQ come from the germline V gene (reference sequence). Deletions cut 1 base from V and 5 bases from J, with 6 bases between.

The chain recombines TRBV5-1 with TRBJ2-1, with TRBD2 identical over 14 bases. Germline CDR1 reads SGHRS; CDR2 reads YFSETQ. CDR3 length equals 19 residues. V was pared by 4 bases and J by 6 bases, with 15 bases of the junction left unmatched. CDR3 nucleotide sequence: TGCGCCAGCAGCAGGGCCGGGACTAGCGGGGGACTGCGTCGCAATGAGCAGTTCTTC. Amino acids: CASSRAGTSGGLRRNEQFF.